This passage covers 30 T cell receptor beta chains from one sample sequenced in a study of T cell responses to AZD1222 COVID-19 vaccine. Using immunoSEQ multiplex PCR, the repertoire was profiled, and TCRdb retains in-frame clones only, with some absent. The sample carries around 150,000 clones, roughly nine tenths recorded once. The source was peripheral blood, collected on day 0 of MenACWY control vaccination. These receptors came from an adult in good health.

The V call is TRBV29-1, the J call TRBJ2-2, with D unresolved. V lost 2 bases to trimming and J lost 2 bases, with 6 bases between them. Germline V gene lookup returns CDR1 SQVTM and CDR2 ANQGSEA. The CDR3 is 13 amino acids. CDR3 nucleotide sequence: TGCAGCGTTGAAAGGTTTAACACCGGGGAGCTGTTTTTT. Translation gives CSVERFNTGELFF.

The rearrangement joins TRBV29-1 to TRBJ1-1; maybe TRBD1 (5 bases). The germline V gene has CDR1 SQVTM and CDR2 ANQGSEA. V dropped 6 bases and J dropped 4 bases, with 18 bases sitting between them. The CDR3 covers 14 residues. This CDR3 is CSVRGSQRGTEAFF. In nucleotides, the CDR3 is TGCAGCGTGCGGGGCTCTCAGAGAGGCACTGAAGCTTTCTTT.

This clone was seen a single time. The chain combines TRBV19 with TRBJ2-5; perhaps TRBD1 as D (6 bases). Trimming removed 10 bases at V and 5 bases at J, with 14 bases between. Germline CDR1 reads LNHDA; CDR2 reads SQIVND (reference sequence). This CDR3 is built from 12 residues. CDR3: CATQGSGETQYF. The CDR3 DNA reads as TGTGCCACCCAGGGGTCGGGGGAGACCCAGTACTTC. Looking up the rest from reference TRBV19 and TRBJ2-5 gives the full variable domain: DGGITQSPKYLFRKEGQNVTLSCEQNLNHDAMYWYRQDPGQGLRLIYYSQIVNDFQKGDIAEGYSVSREKKESFPLTVTSAQKNPTAFYLCATQGSGETQYFGPGTRLLVL.

The chain employs TRBV29-1 and TRBJ2-1; perhaps TRBD2 as D (6 bases). Germline CDR1 and CDR2: SQVTM and ANQGSEA. The CDR3 loop spans 16 amino acids. V lost 3 bases and J lost 4, with 19 bases in between. The DNA for the CDR3 is TGCAGCGTTGAGCCCTTCGAGCGGGTCCGATACAATGAGCAGTTCTTC. Translated: CSVEPFERVRYNEQFF.

This chain links TRBV10-3 with TRBJ2-7, with 9 bases lining up with TRBD2. Per the germline V gene, CDR1 is ENHRY and CDR2 is SYGVKD. The length of the CDR3 is 13 residues. V trimming: 7 bases; J trimming: 5 bases; junction bases outside the gene matches: 6. The CDR3 sequence: CAIKGLAGNEQYF. CDR3 DNA: TGTGCCATCAAAGGGCTAGCGGGAAACGAGCAGTACTTC.

The chain employs TRBV5-6 and TRBJ1-2; no clear D. The CDR3 is made up of 18 amino acids. V lost 1 base and J 0 bases, leaving 19 bases between the germline ends. Per the germline V gene, CDR1 is SGHDT and CDR2 is YYEEEE. The CDR3 sequence: CASSLNLPPRYPNYGYTF. As DNA, the CDR3 is TGTGCCAGCAGCTTGAATCTACCACCGAGGTACCCTAACTATGGCTACACCTTC.

The chain is built from TRBV12-3 or TRBV12-4 and TRBJ1-2, with D perhaps matching TRBD1 (5 bases). Deletions cut 1 base from V and 8 bases from J, with 11 bases between. The CDR3 runs 13 residues. DNA for the CDR3: TGTGCCAGCAGTTTAGGGGGCAGTATCGGCTACACCTTC. Translation gives CASSLGGSIGYTF.

The V call is TRBV5-1, the J call TRBJ2-3; 9 bases are a match to TRBD1. Germline V gene lookup returns CDR1 SGHRS and CDR2 YFSETQ. The CDR3 has 15 residues. V lost 4 bases, J lost 6 bases, and 9 bases stayed unmatched. In nucleotides, the CDR3 is TGCGCCAGCAGCGGGGGACAGGGTGGACGGGATACGCAGTATTTT. Encoded protein: CASSGGQGGRDTQYF.

The CDR3 DNA reads TGTGCCAGCAGCTTAGGATTCGGGAGCACGTTCGAGCAGTACTTC. It translates to CASSLGFGSTFEQYF. The chain combines TRBV7-2 with TRBJ2-7; a possible D gene is TRBD2 (6 bases). Trimming pared 1 base from V and 6 bases from J, leaving 16 bases between. This CDR3 comprises 15 residues. Germline V gene sequence: CDR1 SGHTA, CDR2 FQGNSA. Using reference TRBV7-2 and TRBJ2-7 for the parts outside the CDR3, the full variable domain is GAGVSQSPSNKVTEKGKDVELRCDPISGHTALYWYRQSLGQGLEFLIYFQGNSAPDKSGLPSDRFSAERTGGSVSTLTIQRTQQEDSAVYLCASSLGFGSTFEQYFGPGTRLTVT.

The sample holds one count of this clone. This chain connects TRBV5-1 to TRBJ2-7; no reliable D call. V was pared by 0 bases and J by 1 base, with 8 bases between. This CDR3 is 14 amino acids long. The germline V gene has CDR1 SGHRS and CDR2 YFSETQ. CDR3 sequence reads: CASSLVQSSYEQYF. For the CDR3, the DNA is TGCGCCAGCAGCTTGGTACAGTCGTCCTACGAGCAGTACTTC.

This clone was observed a single time. The rearrangement uses TRBV6-5 and TRBJ1-1, with 8 bases lining up with TRBD1. The J segment lost 8 bases and the V segment lost 4 bases, leaving 12 bases of the junction unmatched. Germline V gene data show CDR1 as MNHEY and CDR2 as SVGAGI. This CDR3 spans 15 amino acids. CDR3 nucleotide sequence: TGTGCCAGCAGTTCCCTAGGGACAGGCGGCTTCGAAGCTTTCTTT. Translation gives CASSSLGTGGFEAFF.

In this sample, this clone turned up once. V and J are TRBV19 and TRBJ1-5; D not resolved. Germline V gene data show CDR1 as LNHDA and CDR2 as SQIVND (reference sequence). V lost 7 bases to trimming and J lost 2 bases, with 6 bases between them. The CDR3 covers 12 residues. The DNA of the CDR3 is TGTGCCAGTAAAAGGGGCAATCAGCCCCAGCATTTT. It is translated as CASKRGNQPQHF.

This chain connects TRBV6-5 to TRBJ2-2; D unclear. From germline, CDR1 is MNHEY and CDR2 SVGAGI. V lost 7 bases and J lost 3, with 12 bases in between. This CDR3 contains 14 residues. The CDR3 sequence is CASTRQSYTGELFF. The DNA for the CDR3 is TGTGCCAGCACCAGGCAGAGTTACACCGGGGAGCTGTTTTTT.

The V gene is TRBV24-1, the J gene TRBJ1-5; tentatively, D is TRBD1 (6 bases). Germline CDR1 and CDR2: KGHDR and SFDVKD. V dropped 4 bases and J dropped 9 bases, with 15 bases sitting between them. This CDR3 contains 14 residues. CDR3: CATSDDTGSAPQHF. The CDR3 DNA sequence: TGTGCCACCAGTGACGATACAGGGTCGGCGCCCCAGCATTTT.

This clone was seen only once. This rearrangement joins TRBV7-9 to TRBJ1-3, with D unclear. V gave up 3 bases and J gave up 4 bases, with 13 bases separating them. Germline assignment: CDR1 SEHNR and CDR2 FQNEAQ (reference sequence). The CDR3 consists of 15 residues. As DNA, the CDR3 is TGTGCCAGCAGCTTGGCGACGGGCCGGGGAAACACCATATATTTT. It encodes CASSLATGRGNTIYF.

The rearrangement joins TRBV4-1 to TRBJ1-5; D ambiguous. The CDR3 runs 16 residues. Germline V gene data show CDR1 as MGHRA and CDR2 as YSYEKL. V lost 0 bases and J 1 base, leaving 10 bases between the germline ends. CDR3 sequence reads: CASSQEGSSSNQPQHF. The DNA of the CDR3 is TGCGCCAGCAGCCAAGAGGGAAGCTCAAGCAATCAGCCCCAGCATTTT.

The chain links TRBV28 to TRBJ2-7, with a tentative D call TRBD2 (5 bases). V was pared by 5 bases and J by 3 bases, with 8 bases between. This CDR3 comprises 12 residues. The germline V gene encodes CDR1 MDHEN and CDR2 SYDVKM. In nucleotides, the CDR3 is TGTGCCAGCAGTCACGGGGACTACGAGCAGTACTTC. It specifies CASSHGDYEQYF.

This clone was observed a single time. The chain combines TRBV7-8 with TRBJ2-5, with 8 positions matching TRBD1. Germline-derived CDR1 and CDR2 are SGHVS and FQNEAQ. After removal of 4 bases from V and 5 bases from J, the junction contained 9 bases not matched to a gene. The CDR3 contains 15 residues. CDR3 bases: TGTGCCAGCAGCTCGTCCAGGACAGGGTATGAGACCCAGTACTTC. Encoded protein: CASSSSRTGYETQYF.

The rearrangement joins TRBV9 to TRBJ1-1; maybe TRBD1 (5 bases). Trimming shortened V by 0 bases and J by 7 bases, and 10 bases separated the two germline ends. CDR1 is SGDLS and CDR2 is YYNGEE in the germline V gene. This CDR3 region has 13 residues. In nucleotides, the CDR3 is TGTGCCAGCAGCGTAGCTATGGGGGGTGAAGCTTTCTTT. This translates into CASSVAMGGEAFF.

The rearrangement links TRBV2 to TRBJ1-5; D might be TRBD1 (5 bases). Germline V gives CDR1 SNHLY, CDR2 FYNNEI. CDR3 size: 14 residues. Trimming stripped 6 bases from V and 0 bases from J, with 9 bases between. The CDR3 loop is CASREQVSNQPQHF. The DNA of the CDR3 is TGTGCCAGCAGGGAACAGGTTAGCAATCAGCCCCAGCATTTT.

In this sample, this clone turned up once. The chain employs TRBV7-9 and TRBJ2-1; 13 bases fit TRBD2. CDR1 and CDR2 from the germline V gene are SEHNR and FQNEAQ (reference sequence). The junction had 10 bases not matched to a gene; V was cut back by 1 base and J by 7 bases. This CDR3 is built from 18 residues. CDR3 sequence: CASSLGPSLAGGPNEQFF. CDR3 in DNA: TGTGCCAGCAGCTTAGGCCCCTCACTAGCGGGAGGGCCGAATGAGCAGTTCTTC.

V usage is TRBV5-5 and J usage is TRBJ1-2; D might be TRBD1 (5 bases). Trimming cost V 0 bases and J 4 bases, with 10 bases left between them. The CDR3 has 14 residues. Germline assignment: CDR1 SGHKS and CDR2 YYEKEE (reference sequence). CDR3 amino acids: CASSLDPGRYGYTF. The CDR3 region has the DNA TGTGCCAGCAGCTTGGATCCGGGACGCTATGGCTACACCTTC.

This clone appeared a single time. V gene TRBV19 combines with J gene TRBJ1-4; D gene uncertain. Germline assignment: CDR1 LNHDA and CDR2 SQIVND (reference sequence). Trimming pared 7 bases from V and 6 bases from J, leaving 12 bases between. This CDR3 is 13 amino acids long. In DNA form, the CDR3 reads TGTGCCAGTAACCTCGGCGGTTATGAAAAACTGTTTTTT. Translated: CASNLGGYEKLFF.

Here the CDR3 reads CASSQRLPEAFF. The DNA of the CDR3 is TGTGCCAGCTCACAACGACTTCCTGAAGCTTTCTTT. V gene TRBV18 combines with J gene TRBJ1-1, with unresolved D. The CDR3 has 12 amino acids. V lost 4 bases, J lost 6 bases, and 9 bases lay in between. Germline CDR1 is KGHSH and CDR2 is LQKENI.

The chain combines TRBV7-2 with TRBJ2-7; a possible D gene is TRBD1 (6 bases). In germline, CDR1 is SGHTA, CDR2 FQGNSA. The CDR3 length is 15 residues. V gave up 6 bases and J gave up 1 base, with 16 bases separating them. The CDR3 DNA sequence: TGTGCCAGCAGTCTCCTAGGACAGCAGTCCTACGAGCAGTACTTC. This codes for CASSLLGQQSYEQYF. The variable domain in full, completed from reference TRBV7-2 and TRBJ2-7, reads GAGVSQSPSNKVTEKGKDVELRCDPISGHTALYWYRQSLGQGLEFLIYFQGNSAPDKSGLPSDRFSAERTGGSVSTLTIQRTQQEDSAVYLCASSLLGQQSYEQYFGPGTRLTVT.

DNA for the CDR3: TGTGCCACCAGTCTGGCAGCGGGAGGGCAAGAGACCCAGTACTTC. Translated: CATSLAAGGQETQYF. The V and J genes are TRBV24-1 and TRBJ2-5; 10 positions agree with TRBD2. The CDR3 length is 15 residues. Looked up from germline, CDR1 is KGHDR and CDR2 is SFDVKD. V was clipped by 6 bases and J by 2 bases; unmatched bases: 5.

This clone has only one observation. The J gene is TRBJ2-1, the V gene TRBV7-9, with D possibly TRBD2 on 5 matching bases. Per germline, CDR1 SEHNR and CDR2 FQNEAQ (reference sequence). The CDR3 spans 15 residues. V gave up 2 bases and J gave up 7 bases, with 15 bases separating them. The CDR3 sequence is CASSLRSAPENEQFF. In DNA form, the CDR3 reads TGTGCCAGCAGCTTACGTAGCGCTCCCGAGAATGAGCAGTTCTTC.

The chain uses TRBV7-2 and TRBJ2-2, with TRBD2 identical over 7 bases. Germline V gene data show CDR1 as SGHTA and CDR2 as FQGNSA. The CDR3 spans 16 residues. J lost 1 base, V lost 5 bases, and 7 bases had no gene match. This CDR3 reads CASSDERGLNTGELFF. In DNA, the CDR3 is TGTGCCAGCAGCGATGAGCGGGGATTGAACACCGGGGAGCTGTTTTTT. The full variable domain, its missing parts supplied by reference TRBV7-2 and TRBJ2-2, is GAGVSQSPSNKVTEKGKDVELRCDPISGHTALYWYRQSLGQGLEFLIYFQGNSAPDKSGLPSDRFSAERTGGSVSTLTIQRTQQEDSAVYLCASSDERGLNTGELFFGEGSRLTVL.

This sequence joins TRBV28 and TRBJ1-1; D gene uncertain. V lost 2 bases and J lost 0, with 7 bases in between. The CDR3 covers 14 residues. Germline V gene lookup returns CDR1 MDHEN and CDR2 SYDVKM. The CDR3 loop reads CASSLRQVNTEAFF. DNA of the CDR3: TGTGCCAGCAGTTTACGGCAGGTGAACACTGAAGCTTTCTTT.

This clone was detected a few times. The J gene is TRBJ1-6, the V gene TRBV27; D remains unclear. Germline CDR1 reads MNHEY; CDR2 reads SMNVEV (reference sequence). The V and J ends lost 2 bases and 7 bases respectively, with 6 bases between them. The CDR3 extends over 13 amino acids. Here the CDR3 reads CASSLGKNSPLHF. The CDR3 DNA reads as TGTGCCAGCAGTTTAGGGAAGAATTCACCCCTCCACTTT.